The rows below give T cell receptor beta chains drawn from one sample of a study of blood T cell repertoires in COVID-19. Produced via immunoSEQ multiplex PCR; TCRdb's table is partial and in-frame only. The table includes more than 350,000 clones, approximately 88% detected once. Sequenced sample: peripheral blood. These receptors all come from a woman aged 25 to 45 with COVID-19, enrolled during active disease. Both conserved end residues are part of each CDR3. Each record gives: V gene, J gene, CDR3 protein.

>TRBV21-1|TRBJ1-5
CASSKADRGRQPQHF
>TRBV3-1/TRBV3-2|TRBJ1-2
CASSQELAGRNYGYTF
>TRBV18|TRBJ1-1
CASSPPGGHTEAFF
>TRBV24-1|TRBJ2-1
CATSAARTGNSYNEQFF
>TRBV11-3|TRBJ2-2
CASSPTRGAGELFF
>TRBV19|TRBJ1-2
CATSGGHYGYTF
>TRBV28|TRBJ2-2
CASSKGGHKVSTGELFF
>TRBV11-2|TRBJ2-3
CASSLAGGSADTQYF
>TRBV7-9|TRBJ2-1
CASSSPLAGTYNEQFF
>TRBV2|TRBJ2-2
CASSETGTMAGELFF
>TRBV29-1|TRBJ2-1
CSGRREGNEQFF
>TRBV27|TRBJ1-6
CASSWRADSPLHF
>TRBV18|TRBJ2-2
CASSPGRRNTGELFF
>TRBV6-1|TRBJ2-5
CASSTDLAGGTQYF
>TRBV21-1|TRBJ2-5
CASSLSTKLLQETQYF
>TRBV11-2|TRBJ1-3
CASSKGEGSSGNTIYF
>TRBV27|TRBJ1-5
CASSLTGAPNQPQHF
>TRBV25-1|TRBJ1-2
CASSDPGYGYTF
>TRBV28|TRBJ2-3
CASSFRRRDPTDTQYF
>TRBV2|TRBJ2-3
CASSEALPSTGKRYF
>TRBV6-2/TRBV6-3|TRBJ1-1
CASSYEGETEAFF
>TRBV25-1|TRBJ1-1
CASSEDTGAMNTEAFF
>TRBV28|TRBJ1-3
CASSLSGYGNTIYF
>TRBV5-1|TRBJ2-3
CASSSHLSGGPTDTQYF
>TRBV7-2|TRBJ2-5
CASSWARETQYF
>TRBV6-5|TRBJ1-1
CASSYSPGGRDTEAFF